This T cell receptor (beta chain) was sequenced in a study of T-cell reconstitution after alpha-beta-depleted transplantation in children. Unique molecular identifiers featured in how the TCRbeta library was prepared. TCRdb re-derived calls from the PCR reads in MiXCR, one entry per CDR3 protein. The sample lists 330,000 or so distinct CDR3 sequences, over 9% occurring once. This clonotype has a handful of counts. Its antigen remains unknown. Germline V gene sequence: CDR1 MNHEY, CDR2 SVGEGT. This CDR3 contains 15 residues. V dropped 7 bases and J dropped 4 bases, with 19 bases sitting between them. Points from the study as a whole: T-cell counts and diversity were attributed mostly to newly produced T cells one year after transplant. In patients about two months after transplant, alpha-beta T cells reportedly arose from several hundred expanded graft clones. Certain patients had high TCRbeta diversity at day 60, and it came from recipient T cells and thymic progenitors that survived.

The J gene is TRBJ1-1, the V gene TRBV6-2 or TRBV6-3; D might be TRBD1 (6 bases). This receptor was taken from a boy under three years old with acute myeloid leukemia, due to receive a stem cell transplant. The source material was PBMCs, sampled before TCRalphabeta/CD19-depleted stem cell transplant. CDR3 sequence (DNA): TGTGCCAGCACCGAACGGGGGCTCTGGACCACTGAAGCTTTCTTT. Its protein is CASTERGLWTTEAFF.